This T cell receptor beta chain comes out of a study of PD-1 blockade in classical Hodgkin lymphoma. Overall study context: The nivolumab dose that patients received was 3 mg/kg, given intravenously every 2 weeks.

Sequencing was performed with immunoSEQ multiplex PCR; in TCRdb, only in-frame clones are kept and a portion is missing. The table has 20,000 to 25,000 clones, just under 80% seen once. Every patient had relapsed following autologous stem cell transplantation, and cohorts differed in brentuximab vedotin exposure. Whole-study results and caveats: Similar baseline diversity was found in complete responders and newly diagnosed patients. The study found that TCR diversity rose significantly by C4D1 in CD4+ but not CD8+ cells. In newly diagnosed patients, baseline TCR diversity was reportedly below that of healthy donors.

CDR3 length equals 15 residues. Unmatched junction bases numbered 3, after V lost 6 bases and J lost 0 bases. CDR1 is SGHDN and CDR2 is FVKESK in the germline V gene. Notes on this clone: The antigen is unknown.

Sequenced here: peripheral blood mononuclear cells (PBMCs), sampled before the second cycle of nivolumab. V usage is TRBV14 and J usage is TRBJ2-2, with TRBD2 matching over 8 bases. The origin of this receptor is a human donor with classical Hodgkin lymphoma. This CDR3 reads CASRQGLANTGELFF. CDR3 coding DNA: TGTGCCAGCAGACAGGGACTAGCGAACACCGGGGAGCTGTTTTTT.